These 10 T cell receptor beta chains originate from one sample sequenced in a study of graft-versus-host responses after intestinal transplantation. TCRdb keeps only in-frame clones here, not all; method: immunoSEQ multiplex PCR. Here the sample spans approximately 79,000 clones, around 84% being singletons. These receptors' antigens are unknown. The material was unstimulated CD4+ T cells sorted from spleen or lymph node cells, obtained before intestinal transplant. These receptor sequences come from a human donor who received an intestinal transplant.

J is TRBJ1-6 and V is TRBV18; tentative D call: TRBD1 (5 bases). Germline values: CDR1 KGHSH, CDR2 LQKENI. The ends were cut back, 6 bases at V and 6 bases at J, with 15 bases in the middle. CDR3 length equals 15 residues. CDR3 DNA: TGTGCCAGCTCTCCAATCCAGGGTCTTAATTCACCCCTCCACTTT. It encodes CASSPIQGLNSPLHF. The full variable domain, its missing parts supplied by reference TRBV18 and TRBJ1-6, is NAGVMQNPRHLVRRRGQEARLRCSPMKGHSHVYWYRQLPEEGLKFMVYLQKENIIDESGMPKERFSAEFPKEGPSILRIQQVVRGDSAAYFCASSPIQGLNSPLHFGNGTRLTVT.

Concerning this clone: This sample includes further DNA sequences coding for the same CDR3. In DNA, the CDR3 is TGTGCCTGGAGCCCGGACAGCCAAGAGACCCAGTACTTC. This sequence encodes CAWSPDSQETQYF. The chain is built from TRBV30 and TRBJ2-5; a weak D match, TRBD1 (6 bases). The V end lost 3 bases, the J end lost 1 base, and 9 bases lay between the germline ends. Germline assignment: CDR1 GTSNPN and CDR2 SVGIG (reference sequence). The CDR3 consists of 13 residues. Full variable domain (remainder filled in from reference TRBV30 and TRBJ2-5): SQTIHQWPATLVQPVGSPLSLECTVEGTSNPNLYWYRQAAGRGLQLLFYSVGIGQISSEVPQNLSASRPQDRQFILSSKKLLLSDSGFYLCAWSPDSQETQYFGPGTRLLVL.

The chain couples TRBV10-3 to TRBJ1-6; 7 bases fit TRBD1. The V gene's germline CDR1 is ENHRY and CDR2 SYGVKD. The CDR3 sequence is 14 residues long. Trimming at V came to 4 bases and at J to 8 bases, leaving 5 bases not matched to a gene. CDR3 sequence reads: CAISALDRDSPLHF. CDR3 nucleotide sequence: TGTGCCATCAGTGCCCTAGACAGGGATTCACCCCTCCACTTT.

The V and J genes are TRBV18 and TRBJ2-7, with TRBD1 identical over 7 bases. With V trimmed by 0 bases and J by 0 bases, 5 bases remained unmatched. Germline CDR1 is KGHSH and CDR2 is LQKENI. The CDR3 length is 16 residues. The CDR3 region is CASSPPTGFGSYEQYF. In nucleotides, the CDR3 is TGTGCCAGCTCACCACCGACAGGGTTCGGCTCCTACGAGCAGTACTTC.

The V gene is TRBV7-2, the J gene TRBJ1-5; D remains unclear. This CDR3 has 13 amino acids. Between the trimmed V and J ends, which lost 2 bases and 4 bases, there was a span of 6 bases. CDR1 is SGHTA and CDR2 is FQGNSA in the germline V gene. The DNA for the CDR3 is TGTGCCAGCAGCTTATTTTCTAATCAGCCCCAGCATTTT. The encoded protein is CASSLFSNQPQHF. Together with reference TRBV7-2 and TRBJ1-5, the CDR3 gives the full variable domain: GAGVSQSPSNKVTEKGKDVELRCDPISGHTALYWYRQSLGQGLEFLIYFQGNSAPDKSGLPSDRFSAERTGGSVSTLTIQRTQQEDSAVYLCASSLFSNQPQHFGDGTRLSIL.

V gene TRBV10-3 combines with J gene TRBJ2-1; 10 positions match TRBD2. There are 16 residues in the CDR3. V lost 10 bases to trimming and J lost 8 bases; unmatched junction nucleotides: 17. CDR1 is ENHRY, CDR2 SYGVKD, per germline. The CDR3 DNA follows: TGTGCCACAGCGGGCGAAGTGTCTAGCGGGGGCGATGAGCAGTTCTTC. Encoded protein: CATAGEVSSGGDEQFF.

In this sample, this clone turned up once. The V and J genes are TRBV5-1 and TRBJ1-1; D uncertain. Per the germline V gene, CDR1 is SGHRS and CDR2 is YFSETQ. This CDR3 is built from 15 residues. V dropped 0 bases and J dropped 0 bases, with 9 bases sitting between them. Written as DNA, the CDR3 is TGCGCCAGCAGCTTGGACCGGAGGATGAACACTGAAGCTTTCTTT. Its translation: CASSLDRRMNTEAFF.

The V gene is TRBV7-9, the J gene TRBJ1-2, with TRBD1 matching 10 bases. There are 13 residues in the CDR3. CDR1 SEHNR and CDR2 FQNEAQ come from the germline V gene (reference sequence). V shed 6 bases and J 8 bases; nucleotides not matched to a gene: 6. CDR3 nucleotides: TGTGCCAGCAGGGGGGGACAGGGGAGCGGCTACACCTTC. It encodes CASRGGQGSGYTF. The entire variable domain, with the rest obtained from reference TRBV7-9 and TRBJ1-2, is as follows: DTGVSQNPRHKITKRGQNVTFRCDPISEHNRLYWYRQTLGQGPEFLTYFQNEAQLEKSRLLSDRFSAERPKGSFSTLEIQRTEQGDSAMYLCASRGGQGSGYTFGSGTRLTVV.

The genes are TRBV11-1 and TRBJ2-7; 7 bases are a match to TRBD1. The CDR3 length is 14 residues. Germline V lookup: CDR1 SGHAT, CDR2 FQDESV (reference sequence). The V gene end was trimmed by 5 bases and the J gene end by 3 bases; junction bases not matched to a gene: 7. DNA for the CDR3: TGTGCCAGCAGCATGACAGGGTCCAACTACGAGCAGTACTTC. Amino acid sequence: CASSMTGSNYEQYF.

By share of the sample, this clone is medium-sized. The chain employs TRBV6-1 and TRBJ2-2; TRBD2 agrees at 10 bases. V gave up 1 base and J gave up 4 bases; unmatched junction bases: 6. Germline V gene data show CDR1 as MNHNS and CDR2 as SASEGT. The CDR3 sequence is 17 residues long. CDR3 DNA sequence: TGTGCCAGCAGTGAAGACACTAGCGGGGTCGGCACCGGGGAGCTGTTTTTT. Encoded protein: CASSEDTSGVGTGELFF.